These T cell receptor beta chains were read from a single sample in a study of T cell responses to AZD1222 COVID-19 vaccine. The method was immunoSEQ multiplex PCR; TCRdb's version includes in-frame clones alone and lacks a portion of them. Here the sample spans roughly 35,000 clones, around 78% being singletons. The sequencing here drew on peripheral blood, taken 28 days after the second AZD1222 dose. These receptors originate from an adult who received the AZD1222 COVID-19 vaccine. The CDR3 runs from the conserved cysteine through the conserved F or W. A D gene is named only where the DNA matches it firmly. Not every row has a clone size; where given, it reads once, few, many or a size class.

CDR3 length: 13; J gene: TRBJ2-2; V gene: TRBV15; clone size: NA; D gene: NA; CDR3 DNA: TGTGCCACTAGGGACACTTACACCGGGGAGCTGTTTTTT; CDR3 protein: CATRDTYTGELFF
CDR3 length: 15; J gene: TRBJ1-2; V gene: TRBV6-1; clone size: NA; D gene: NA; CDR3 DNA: TGTGCCAGCAGTGAAGCGGGTGACCAGGGAGATGGCTACACCTTC; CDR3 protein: CASSEAGDQGDGYTF
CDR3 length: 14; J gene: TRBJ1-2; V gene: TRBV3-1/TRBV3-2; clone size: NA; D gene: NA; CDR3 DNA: TGTGCCAGCAGCCCCTCCGAGGGGAGCTATGGCTACACCTTC; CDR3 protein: CASSPSEGSYGYTF
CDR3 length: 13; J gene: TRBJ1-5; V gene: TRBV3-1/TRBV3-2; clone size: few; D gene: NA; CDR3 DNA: TGTGCCAGCAGCCAAGGCTTAGGTCAGCCCCAGCATTTT; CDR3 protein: CASSQGLGQPQHF
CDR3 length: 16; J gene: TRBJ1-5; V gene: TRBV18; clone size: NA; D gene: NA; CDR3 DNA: TGTGCCAGCTCACCTCAATGGGGAAAAGAAGGACAGCCCCAGCATTTT; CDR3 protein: CASSPQWGKEGQPQHF
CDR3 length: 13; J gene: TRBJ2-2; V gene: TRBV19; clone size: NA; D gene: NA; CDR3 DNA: TGTGCCATCTCGAGTACGAACACCGGGGAGCTGTTTTTT; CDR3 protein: CAISSTNTGELFF
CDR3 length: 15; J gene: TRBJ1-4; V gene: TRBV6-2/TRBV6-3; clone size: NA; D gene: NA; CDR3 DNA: TGTGCCAGCAGTTACGGGCAGGGGCCGACGGAAAAACTGTTTTTT; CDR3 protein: CASSYGQGPTEKLFF
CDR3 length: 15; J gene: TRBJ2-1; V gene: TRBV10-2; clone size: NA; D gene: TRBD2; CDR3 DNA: TGCGCCAGCAGCTTATCTAGCGGGAGGGTCAATGAGCAGTTCTTC; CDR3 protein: CASSLSSGRVNEQFF
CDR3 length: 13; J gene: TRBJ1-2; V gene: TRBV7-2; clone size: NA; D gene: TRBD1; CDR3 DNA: TGTGCCAGCAGCTGGGACAGGGAGGGGGGCTACACCTTC; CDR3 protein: CASSWDREGGYTF
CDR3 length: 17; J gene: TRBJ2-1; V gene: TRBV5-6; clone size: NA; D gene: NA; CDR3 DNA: TGTGCCAGCAGCTTGAGAATGAACCAGCTTTCCTACAATGAGCAGTTCTTC; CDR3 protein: CASSLRMNQLSYNEQFF
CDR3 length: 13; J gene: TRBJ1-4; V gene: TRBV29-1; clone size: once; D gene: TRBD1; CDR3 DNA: TGCAGCGCCAGTACAGGGGGTGATGAAAAACTGTTTTTT; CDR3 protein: CSASTGGDEKLFF
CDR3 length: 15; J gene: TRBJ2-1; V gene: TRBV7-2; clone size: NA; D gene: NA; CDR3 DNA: TGTGCCAGCAGCTTAACGGGGGACGGATACAATGAGCAGTTCTTC; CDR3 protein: CASSLTGDGYNEQFF
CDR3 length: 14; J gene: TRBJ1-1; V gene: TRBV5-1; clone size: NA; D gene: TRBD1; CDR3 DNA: TGCGCCAGCACGCGACAGGGGATGAACACTGAAGCTTTCTTT; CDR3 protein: CASTRQGMNTEAFF
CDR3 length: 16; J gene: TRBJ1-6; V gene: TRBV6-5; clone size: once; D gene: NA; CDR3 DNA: TGTGCCAGCAGTTACCACAGCCGACGGTATAATTCACCCCTCCACTTT; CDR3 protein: CASSYHSRRYNSPLHF
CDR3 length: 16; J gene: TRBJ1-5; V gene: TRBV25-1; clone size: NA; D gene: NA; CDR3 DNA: TGTGCCAGCAGTGAGTTGGGAGCCGCATCAAATCAGCCCCAGCATTTT; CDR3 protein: CASSELGAASNQPQHF
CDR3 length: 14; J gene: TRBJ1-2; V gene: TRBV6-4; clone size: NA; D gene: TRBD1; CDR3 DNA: TGTGCCAGCAGTGCCGCGGGACAGGGCTATGGCTACACCTTC; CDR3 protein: CASSAAGQGYGYTF
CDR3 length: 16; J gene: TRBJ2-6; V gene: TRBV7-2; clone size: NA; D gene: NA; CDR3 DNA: TGTGCCAGCAGCCCAAGGGCGGGGCCTGGGGCCAACGTCCTGACTTTC; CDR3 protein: CASSPRAGPGANVLTF
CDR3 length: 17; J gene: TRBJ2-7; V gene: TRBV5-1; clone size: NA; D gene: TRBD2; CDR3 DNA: TGCGCCAGCAGCTTGGTGGGACTAGCGGGGGCATACTACGAGCAGTACTTC; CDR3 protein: CASSLVGLAGAYYEQYF
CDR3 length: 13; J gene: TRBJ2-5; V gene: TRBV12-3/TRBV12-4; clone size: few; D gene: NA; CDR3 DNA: TGTGCCAGCAGTCCGGTCCTCTCAGACACCCAGTACTTC; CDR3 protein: CASSPVLSDTQYF
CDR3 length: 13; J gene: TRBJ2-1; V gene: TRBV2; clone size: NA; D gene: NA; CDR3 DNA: TGTGCCAGCAGTCTAGGGCTTTACAATGAGCAGTTCTTC; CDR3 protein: CASSLGLYNEQFF
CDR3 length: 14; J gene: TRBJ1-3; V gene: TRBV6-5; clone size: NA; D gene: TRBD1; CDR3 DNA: TGTGCCAGCAGTTATGACAGGGCAGGAAACACCATATATTTT; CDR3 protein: CASSYDRAGNTIYF
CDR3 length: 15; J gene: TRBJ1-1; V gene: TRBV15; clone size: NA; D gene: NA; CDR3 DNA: TGTGCCACCAGCAGAGCACCTGGGGGCAGCACTGAAGCTTTCTTT; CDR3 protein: CATSRAPGGSTEAFF
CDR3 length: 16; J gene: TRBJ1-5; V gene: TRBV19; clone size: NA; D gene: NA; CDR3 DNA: TGTGCCAGTAGCTTACGGCAGGGATATAGCAATCAGCCCCAGCATTTT; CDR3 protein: CASSLRQGYSNQPQHF
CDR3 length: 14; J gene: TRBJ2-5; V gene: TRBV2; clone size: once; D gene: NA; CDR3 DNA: TGTGCCAGCAAGACGCGGGGAGGAGCGGAGACCCAGTACTTC; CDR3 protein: CASKTRGGAETQYF
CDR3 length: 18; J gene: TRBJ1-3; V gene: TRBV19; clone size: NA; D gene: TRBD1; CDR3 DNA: TGTGCCAGTAGGGCTCGGGACAGGAGGGCAAGCTCTGGAAACACCATATATTTT; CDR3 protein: CASRARDRRASSGNTIYF
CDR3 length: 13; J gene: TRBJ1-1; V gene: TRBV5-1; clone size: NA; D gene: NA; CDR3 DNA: TGCGCCAGCAGCCTGACAGGGAACACTGAAGCTTTCTTT; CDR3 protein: CASSLTGNTEAFF
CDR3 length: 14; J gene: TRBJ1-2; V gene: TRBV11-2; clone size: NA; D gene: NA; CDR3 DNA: TGTGCCAGCAGCAATATAGAGGGGACCTATGGCTACACCTTC; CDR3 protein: CASSNIEGTYGYTF
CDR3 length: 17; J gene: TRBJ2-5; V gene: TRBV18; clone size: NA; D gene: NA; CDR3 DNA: TGTGCCAGCTCACCGACTGCAAAGGACAGTGCGGGGAAGACCCAGTACTTC; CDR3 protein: CASSPTAKDSAGKTQYF
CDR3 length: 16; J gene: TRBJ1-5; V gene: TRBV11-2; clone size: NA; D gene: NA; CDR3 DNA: TGTGCCAGCAGCTTATCGGGGGAGAGTGGGTGGCAGCCCCAGCATTTT; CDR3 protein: CASSLSGESGWQPQHF
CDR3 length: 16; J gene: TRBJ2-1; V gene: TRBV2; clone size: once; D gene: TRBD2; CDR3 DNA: TGTGTCCCGATAATACCCGAGCGGGGGGTTTACAATGAGCAGTTCTTC; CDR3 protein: CVPIIPERGVYNEQFF
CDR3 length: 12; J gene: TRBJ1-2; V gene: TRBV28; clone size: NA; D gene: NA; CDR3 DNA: TGTGCCAGCAGTTTAACGGGGAACGGCTACACCTTC; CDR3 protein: CASSLTGNGYTF
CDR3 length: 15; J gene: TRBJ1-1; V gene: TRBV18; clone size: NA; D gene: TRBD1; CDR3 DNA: TGTGCCAGCTCACCGTACGGACAGGGCTTGACTGAAGCTTTCTTT; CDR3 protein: CASSPYGQGLTEAFF
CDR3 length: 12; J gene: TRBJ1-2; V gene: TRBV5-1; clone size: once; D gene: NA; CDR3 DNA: TGCGCCAGCAGCCGATCTGTCTATGGCTACACCTTC; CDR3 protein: CASSRSVYGYTF
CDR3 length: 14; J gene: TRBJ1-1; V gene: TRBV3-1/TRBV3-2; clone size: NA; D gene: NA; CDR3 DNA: TGTGCCAGCAGCCAGAGGACGGCGAACACTGAAGCTTTCTTT; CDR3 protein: CASSQRTANTEAFF
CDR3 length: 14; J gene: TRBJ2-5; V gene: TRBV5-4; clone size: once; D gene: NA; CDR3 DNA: TGTGCCAGCAGCTTGGGAGCATACCAAGAGACCCAGTACTTC; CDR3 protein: CASSLGAYQETQYF
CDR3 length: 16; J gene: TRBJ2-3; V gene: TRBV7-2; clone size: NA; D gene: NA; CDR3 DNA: TGTGCCAGCAGCCTAGGACTGCGGGATTTCACAGATACGCAGTATTTT; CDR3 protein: CASSLGLRDFTDTQYF
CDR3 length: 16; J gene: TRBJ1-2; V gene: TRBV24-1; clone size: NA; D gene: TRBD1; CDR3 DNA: TGTGCCACCAGTGATCCGGGACAGGGGGCTAACTATGGCTACACCTTC; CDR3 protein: CATSDPGQGANYGYTF
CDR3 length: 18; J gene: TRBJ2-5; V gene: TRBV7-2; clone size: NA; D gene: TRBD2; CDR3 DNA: TGTGCCAGCAGCTGGGGAATCAGGCTAGCGGGAGGCGGAGAGACCCAGTACTTC; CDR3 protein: CASSWGIRLAGGGETQYF
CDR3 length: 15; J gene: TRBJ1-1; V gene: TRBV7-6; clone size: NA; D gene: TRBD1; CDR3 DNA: TGTGCCAGCAGCGGTCGGACAGGGATCCACACTGAAGCTTTCTTT; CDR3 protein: CASSGRTGIHTEAFF
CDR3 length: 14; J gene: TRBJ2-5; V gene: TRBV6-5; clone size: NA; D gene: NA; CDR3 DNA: TGTGCCACCTCCGGGCGGGCGCCTCAAGAGACCCAGTACTTC; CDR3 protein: CATSGRAPQETQYF
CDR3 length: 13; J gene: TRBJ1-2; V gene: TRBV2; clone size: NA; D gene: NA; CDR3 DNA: TGTGCCAGCAAGGTCAACAGCCCCTTCGGCTACACCTTC; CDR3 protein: CASKVNSPFGYTF